This T cell receptor (beta chain) was retrieved from a study of chemoradiotherapy in HPV16-positive cancers (dated by TCRdb to 2022 to 2024). A note on the overall study: Candidate HPV-specific T-cell clones and common TCR motifs were defined by functional T-cell assays performed on cells from a couple of HPV16-positive patients. The candidate HPV-specific TCRs and motifs were subsequently tracked in TCR repertoires obtained from fewer than 95 patients with HPV-related cancers. Whether T-cell immunity against the HPV oncoproteins E6 and E7 changes during chemoradiotherapy and whether survival is affected by this immunity were examined in the study. What the work shows at the level of the full study, not this receptor alone: Expansion of candidate HPV-specific clones and E7-related TCR motifs was observed in the tumor microenvironment during treatment, whereas no such expansion was observed for non-HPV-specific T cells. In HPV16-positive patients, expansion of HPV-responsive T cells during chemoradiotherapy was found to be associated with improved recurrence-free survival. The survival association was reported for HPV16-positive patients, and the functional definition of HPV-specific T cells was derived from only a couple of HPV16-positive patients.

The cysteine opens and the phenylalanine closes a CDR3 of 16 amino acids. The sequence is cut down to CDR3 DNA, 48 bases in frame from base 1. V was cut back by 2 bases and J by 1 base, leaving a gap of 15 bases between them. Based on the germline V gene, the CDR1 and CDR2 sequences are SGHRS and YFSETQ. Comment on this clone: The target of this receptor is not known. No base quality values were provided; no much bigger clone lies one nucleotide off.

Repertoires were sampled repeatedly over the course of chemoradiotherapy, so clonal expansion could be followed in the tumor microenvironment. The method was the immunoSEQ multiplex PCR assay. The immuneACCESS repertoire file appears here via TCRdb, limited to in-frame rearrangements. These files lack a portion of the clones; in checked studies, under half of the deficit traces to unresolved V genes, and the cause of the others is not known. Here the sample has some 14,000 clones; 70% to 90% occur a single time. In total, the top ten clones hold approximately 3.5% of the sample. The sequence came from a human donor with HPV-associated anogenital cancer. Recombination linked TRBV5-1 to TRBJ2-5; the D gene is not confidently resolved. The sample was blood, taken from a patient who underwent chemoradiotherapy. DNA sequence: TGCGCCAGCAGCTTAGGGTCCTACCCGATCCAAGAGACCCAGTACTTC. Its amino acids are CASSLGSYPIQETQYF.